The clone carrying this TCR beta chain was found many times. Time point: before trial treatment. In the RACIN dose-escalation trial, donors got nivolumab plus ipilimumab with aspirin, cyclophosphamide and radiotherapy. Alpha and beta chains were covered, as first-strand cDNA relied on TRAV- and TRBV-specific primers. TCR amplification ran about 20 PCR cycles using constant-region and V-primer adapter primers. One entry per CDR3 protein, called by TCRdb with MiXCR from the reads. This table has tens of thousands of distinct CDR3 sequences, around a quarter appearing once. CDR1 and CDR2 from the germline V gene are MNHNY and SVGAGI (reference sequence). The germline V and J ends were trimmed by 7 bases and 12 bases, with 24 bases remaining between them. The CDR3 runs to 14 residues. The sample belongs to a study of low-dose radiotherapy and immunotherapy resistance in tumors. About the research overall: A dose of 0.5 Gy per fraction was delivered to Cohort 1 every 2 weeks, for a total of 6.5 Gy.

This TCR derives from a male donor with rectosigmoid adenocarcinoma. Sample: PBMCs, taken before treatment. J is TRBJ1-1 and V is TRBV6-6; maybe TRBD1 (6 bases). The DNA for the CDR3 is TGTGCCAGCATTGTCTCGCTTGAAGGGGGAAAAACTTTCTTT. Its translation: CASIVSLEGGKTFF.